These T cell receptor beta chains were read from a single sample in a study of human T cells and chemical hapten exposure. TCRdb called the RACE reads again in MiXCR, with one record for every CDR3 protein. The table shows roughly 160,000 distinct CDR3 sequences, with about 15% occurring only once. The sequenced sample was whole blood, obtained in connection with sensitization to the hapten diphenylcyclopropenone (DPC). These receptor sequences come from a woman aged 25 to 45 with alopecia areata. Some clones in this sample may be carry-over from other donors' samples. Both conserved end residues are part of each CDR3.

v_call: TRBV6-2/TRBV6-3
j_call: TRBJ1-5
cdr3_aa: CASSYSRGSRSNQPQHF

v_call: TRBV12-3/TRBV12-4
j_call: TRBJ2-1
cdr3_aa: CASSSSGGSYNEQFF

v_call: TRBV7-8
j_call: TRBJ1-1
cdr3_aa: CASSKGQAATEAFF

v_call: TRBV28
j_call: TRBJ2-3
cdr3_aa: CASSLASGVTITDTQYF

v_call: TRBV7-2
j_call: TRBJ2-5
cdr3_aa: CASSLGGLAGGLRETQYF

v_call: TRBV7-3
j_call: TRBJ2-1
cdr3_aa: CASSLVAAPYNEQFF

v_call: TRBV7-9
j_call: TRBJ2-7
cdr3_aa: CASSWTDGEQYF

v_call: TRBV12-3/TRBV12-4
j_call: TRBJ2-5
cdr3_aa: CASSLTGGVETQYF

v_call: TRBV2
j_call: TRBJ2-5
cdr3_aa: CASSLGGAVETQYF

v_call: TRBV12-3/TRBV12-4
j_call: TRBJ2-7
cdr3_aa: CASSFWASGNEQYF

v_call: TRBV3-1
j_call: TRBJ1-1
cdr3_aa: CASSQEDVNTEAFF

v_call: TRBV7-2
j_call: TRBJ2-5
cdr3_aa: CASSFGTVKETQYF

v_call: TRBV10-3
j_call: TRBJ1-5
cdr3_aa: CAISESRGSSNQPQHF

v_call: TRBV20-1
j_call: TRBJ1-1
cdr3_aa: CSASGSPLNTEAFF

v_call: TRBV5-1
j_call: TRBJ2-7
cdr3_aa: CASSLGTEDEQYF

v_call: TRBV6-1
j_call: TRBJ1-4
cdr3_aa: CASRRQVREKLFF

v_call: TRBV6-5
j_call: TRBJ2-7
cdr3_aa: CASSFGTGYEQYF

v_call: TRBV5-4
j_call: TRBJ1-2
cdr3_aa: CASSLPFGGRSDGYTF

v_call: TRBV7-8
j_call: TRBJ2-1
cdr3_aa: CASSLAGSGGGFLWNEQFF

v_call: TRBV28
j_call: TRBJ2-7
cdr3_aa: CASSSLPRADSPYEQYF

v_call: TRBV2
j_call: TRBJ1-1
cdr3_aa: CASQDREAFF

v_call: TRBV5-4
j_call: TRBJ1-6
cdr3_aa: CASSLASGQNNSPLHF

v_call: TRBV24-1
j_call: TRBJ2-1
cdr3_aa: CATSNTGTSPNEQFF

v_call: TRBV3-1
j_call: TRBJ1-1
cdr3_aa: CASSQTGGDTEAFF

v_call: TRBV29-1
j_call: TRBJ2-3
cdr3_aa: CSVAPRAGYTQYF

v_call: TRBV7-8
j_call: TRBJ2-7
cdr3_aa: CASSSNNPGGTGYEQYF

v_call: TRBV20-1
j_call: TRBJ1-5
cdr3_aa: CSAREGQGGFQPQHF

v_call: TRBV29-1
j_call: TRBJ2-5
cdr3_aa: CSAWTGIETQYF

v_call: TRBV28
j_call: TRBJ2-7
cdr3_aa: CASSRQGLRYEQYF

v_call: TRBV28
j_call: TRBJ2-3
cdr3_aa: CVSSSIVLRGDKVDTQYF

v_call: TRBV7-6
j_call: TRBJ2-7
cdr3_aa: CASSPTGKPYEQYF

v_call: TRBV11-1
j_call: TRBJ1-2
cdr3_aa: CASTATPGAYGYTF

v_call: TRBV5-1
j_call: TRBJ2-5
cdr3_aa: CASKGPSQETQYF

v_call: TRBV28
j_call: TRBJ2-4
cdr3_aa: CASTYGAQAKNIQYF

v_call: TRBV5-1
j_call: TRBJ2-3
cdr3_aa: CASSFHEGDTQYF

v_call: TRBV6-2/TRBV6-3
j_call: TRBJ2-7
cdr3_aa: CASSYSRTGGLSSYEQYF

v_call: TRBV10-3
j_call: TRBJ1-1
cdr3_aa: CAISESSLNTEAFF

v_call: TRBV28
j_call: TRBJ2-4
cdr3_aa: CASSPTNRALAKNIQYF

v_call: TRBV5-1
j_call: TRBJ1-1
cdr3_aa: CASSFFSLNTEAFF

v_call: TRBV12-3/TRBV12-4
j_call: TRBJ2-5
cdr3_aa: CASSPSTGEETQYF

v_call: TRBV7-3
j_call: TRBJ2-1
cdr3_aa: CASSLTGQGGYNEQFF

v_call: TRBV6-1
j_call: TRBJ1-2
cdr3_aa: CASSDVGGANYGYTF

v_call: TRBV6-6
j_call: TRBJ1-2
cdr3_aa: CASSNYGYTF

v_call: TRBV28
j_call: TRBJ1-2
cdr3_aa: CASSSGQGANGYTF

v_call: TRBV7-9
j_call: TRBJ1-1
cdr3_aa: CASASEAFF

v_call: TRBV7-2
j_call: TRBJ1-2
cdr3_aa: CASSLVTVDGYTF

v_call: TRBV29-1
j_call: TRBJ2-7
cdr3_aa: CSVVGLKGSLYEQYF

v_call: TRBV7-8
j_call: TRBJ1-2
cdr3_aa: CASSLQVYDYGYTF

v_call: TRBV6-2/TRBV6-3
j_call: TRBJ2-1
cdr3_aa: CASTESTRRQGTYNEQFF

v_call: TRBV28
j_call: TRBJ2-5
cdr3_aa: CASSFRATQYF

v_call: TRBV11-1
j_call: TRBJ1-2
cdr3_aa: CASSRSIATEGYTF

v_call: TRBV14
j_call: TRBJ1-6
cdr3_aa: CASSQVGSGNSPLHF

v_call: TRBV6-2/TRBV6-3
j_call: TRBJ1-1
cdr3_aa: CASSYTQLTGEAFF

v_call: TRBV7-9
j_call: TRBJ2-3
cdr3_aa: CASSYADTQYF